These T cell receptor beta chains were read from a single sample in a study of CD8+ T cells in alopecia areata. Profiled with immunoSEQ multiplex PCR; TCRdb holds only in-frame clones, not every one. This table holds 160,000 or so clones, 58% found once. Sequenced material: CD4+ T cells sorted from blood, taken at approximately week 61, from a patient treated with tofacitinib. Receptors were obtained from a human donor with alopecia areata. Each CDR3 is given with its conserved first and last residue. A D gene is named only where the DNA matches it firmly. Clone size is given for some rows only: seen once, a few or many times, or a class if the clone is expanded.

>TRBJ2-3|NA|TRBV5-1|NA
CASSLDGMAKDTQYF
TGCGCCAGCAGCTTGGATGGTATGGCGAAAGATACGCAGTATTTT
>TRBJ2-5|NA|TRBV23-1|NA
CASSLGEETQYF
TGCGCCAGCAGTCTGGGGGAAGAGACCCAGTACTTC
>TRBJ2-7|NA|TRBV29-1|TRBD2
CSVEDSRGGTEQYF
TGCAGCGTTGAAGACTCGCGGGGGGGCACCGAGCAGTACTTC
>TRBJ1-6|few|TRBV7-2|NA
CASSPVVGSDSPLHF
TGTGCCAGCAGCCCAGTGGTAGGCAGTGATTCACCCCTCCACTTT
>TRBJ1-1|NA|TRBV30|NA
CAWSRGNNAEAFF
TGTGCCTGGAGTCGGGGAAACAATGCTGAAGCTTTCTTT
>TRBJ2-7|NA|TRBV5-1|NA
CASSSGSGETYEQYF
TGCGCCAGCAGCTCTGGCTCGGGGGAAACCTACGAGCAGTACTTC
>TRBJ1-5|few|TRBV6-6|NA
CASSLIRGVQPQHF
TGTGCCAGCAGCCTAATCAGGGGAGTGCAGCCCCAGCATTTT
>TRBJ2-7|NA|TRBV2|TRBD1
CASSQWDRAHEQYF
TGTGCCAGCAGTCAATGGGACAGGGCGCACGAGCAGTACTTC
>TRBJ2-5|few|TRBV7-9|NA
CASSLGAGAREETQYF
TGTGCCAGCAGCTTAGGGGCAGGGGCCAGGGAAGAGACCCAGTACTTC
>TRBJ1-6|once|TRBV5-1|NA
CASSLMSSPLHF
TGCGCCAGCAGCTTGATGTCTTCACCCCTCCACTTT
>TRBJ1-2|NA|TRBV6-5|NA
CASSPGTVSNYGYTF
TGTGCCAGCAGCCCCGGGACTGTGTCTAACTATGGCTACACCTTC
>TRBJ2-1|NA|TRBV30|TRBD2
CAWSLDGLAGPNEQFF
TGTGCCTGGAGTTTGGATGGACTAGCGGGCCCCAATGAGCAGTTCTTC
>TRBJ2-3|few|TRBV27|NA
CASRGSGTDTQYF
TGTGCCAGCAGAGGTAGCGGCACAGATACGCAGTATTTT
>TRBJ2-7|few|TRBV7-8|NA
CASSLVSPDSHKTYEQYF
TGTGCCAGCAGCTTAGTCTCCCCCGACAGCCATAAAACCTACGAGCAGTACTTC
>TRBJ2-1|NA|TRBV30|TRBD2
CAWELSGRNEQFF
TGTGCCTGGGAGCTTAGCGGGCGCAATGAGCAGTTCTTC
>TRBJ1-2|NA|TRBV27|NA
CASSPTAAETIIYGYTF
TGTGCCAGCAGCCCAACCGCCGCGGAGACAATTATCTATGGCTACACCTTC
>TRBJ1-4|NA|TRBV30|TRBD1
CACQGAATNEKLFF
TGTGCCTGCCAGGGGGCCGCAACTAATGAAAAACTGTTTTTT